These 29 T cell receptor beta chains share one sample of origin, sequenced in a study of shared clonotypes between healthy human individuals. Libraries were prepared by immunoSEQ multiplex PCR; TCRdb keeps only in-frame clonotypes and omits some of them. Among 2 million to 2.5 million clones listed, roughly 93% were seen once. What was sequenced was naive CD4+ T cells from PBMCs. Described subset: CD45RA+ positively selected. The receptors were sampled from a man between 18 and 35 years old in good health. Some clones in this sample may be carry-over from other donors' samples.

This rearrangement joins TRBV19 to TRBJ2-5; either TRBD1 or TRBD2 may fit D (6 bases each). The germline gives CDR1 LNHDA, CDR2 SQIVND (reference sequence). CDR3 length: 13 amino acids. Trimming cost V 5 bases and J 5 bases, with 12 bases left between them. The CDR3: CASSPSGGETQYF. DNA for the CDR3: TGTGCCAGTAGTCCTTCCGGGGGCGAGACCCAGTACTTC.

This clone was found once. The rearrangement uses TRBV7-2 and TRBJ2-7; TRBD2 agrees at 7 bases. The V and J ends lost 5 bases and 2 bases, in that order; junction bases with no gene match: 9. Germline V gene data show CDR1 as SGHTA and CDR2 as FQGNSA. There are 15 residues in the CDR3. CDR3 loop: CASSRRTGGPYEQYF. DNA of the CDR3: TGTGCCAGCAGCCGCCGAACGGGAGGCCCCTACGAGCAGTACTTC.

The chain uses TRBV4-3 and TRBJ1-2; D unclear. Germline lookup yields CDR1 LGHNA and CDR2 YSLEER. The CDR3 extends over 15 amino acids. The V end lost 2 bases, the J end lost 1 base, and 11 bases lay between the germline ends. As DNA, the CDR3 is TGCGCCAGCAGCCAACGAAGGACGGGTAACTATGGCTACACCTTC. Residues: CASSQRRTGNYGYTF.

The CDR3 protein is CASSLRGYQETQYF. CDR3 nucleotides: TGTGCCAGCAGCTTAAGGGGGTACCAAGAGACCCAGTACTTC. The chain carries TRBV7-3 and TRBJ2-5, with D possibly called TRBD1 or TRBD2 (5 bases each). The CDR3 spans 14 residues. The ends were cut back, 1 base at V and 0 bases at J, with 6 bases in the middle. CDR1 SGHTA and CDR2 FQGTGA come from the germline V gene.

The rearrangement uses TRBV25-1 and TRBJ2-4, with 7 bases that match TRBD1. The CDR3 sequence is 16 residues long. J was trimmed by 1 base and V by 4 bases; bases with no gene match: 7. Germline V CDR1 and CDR2: MGHDK, SYGVNS. In DNA, the CDR3 is TGTGCCAGCAGTGCCTACAGGGGAGAGGCCAAAAACATTCAGTACTTC. Translating it yields CASSAYRGEAKNIQYF. The full variable domain, with the rest looked up from reference TRBV25-1 and TRBJ2-4, is EADIYQTPRYLVIGTGKKITLECSQTMGHDKMYWYQQDPGMELHLIHYSYGVNSTEKGDLSSESTVSRIRTEHFPLTLESARPSHTSQYLCASSAYRGEAKNIQYFGAGTRLSVL.

The gene calls are TRBV11-2 and TRBJ1-4, with a possible D match to TRBD1 (5 bases). Between the trimmed V and J ends, which lost 6 bases and 4 bases, there was a span of 15 bases. The CDR3 runs to 15 residues. The V gene's germline CDR1 is SGHAT and CDR2 FQNNGV. CDR3 region: CASRKPGPFNEKLFF. The CDR3 DNA is TGTGCCAGCAGAAAACCGGGGCCATTTAATGAAAAACTGTTTTTT.

The J gene is TRBJ2-7, the V gene TRBV14; the D is unclear. Trimming took 4 bases from V and 3 from J, leaving 13 bases between them. Germline values: CDR1 SGHDN, CDR2 FVKESK. The CDR3 runs to 14 residues. In nucleotides, the CDR3 is TGTGCCAGCAGCCGTACCGAGCCCGACTACGAGCAGTACTTC. Its protein product is CASSRTEPDYEQYF. The complete variable domain, with remaining parts taken from reference TRBV14 and TRBJ2-7, reads EAGVTQFPSHSVIEKGQTVTLRCDPISGHDNLYWYRRVMGKEIKFLLHFVKESKQDESGMPNNRFLAERTGGTYSTLKVQPAELEDSGVYFCASSRTEPDYEQYFGPGTRLTVT.

The gene calls are TRBV7-9 and TRBJ2-7; D is ambiguous. Trimming took 5 bases from V and 3 from J, leaving 8 bases between them. The germline CDR1 and CDR2 sequences are SEHNR and FQNEAQ (reference sequence). The CDR3 is 12 amino acids. The CDR3 is CASSTPNYEQYF. The CDR3, as DNA: TGTGCCAGCAGCACCCCGAACTACGAGCAGTACTTC.

V and J are TRBV5-4 and TRBJ2-7; 9 positions match TRBD1. Germline values: CDR1 SGHNT, CDR2 YYREEE (reference sequence). This CDR3 spans 17 amino acids. The junction had 12 bases not matched to a gene; V was cut back by 4 bases and J by 1 base. DNA of the CDR3: TGTGCCAGCAGCCCGGGACAGGGTGCTACTAAATCCTACGAGCAGTACTTC. Translated, it gives CASSPGQGATKSYEQYF.

The chain joins TRBV21-1 to TRBJ2-2; the table assigns TRBD2, which was not confirmed against the DNA. TRBV21-1 is designated a pseudogene. The CDR3 is 14 amino acids. Here the CDR3 DNA reads TGTGCCAGGAGATTCGGACTAGCGCCCGGGGAGCTGTTTTTT. Translating it yields CARRFGLAPGELFF.

The gene calls are TRBV27 and TRBJ1-5; perhaps TRBD1 as D (6 bases). The length of the CDR3 is 15 residues. V was cut by 5 bases and J by 4 bases, with 15 bases left in between. CDR1 and CDR2 from the germline V gene are MNHEY and SMNVEV (reference sequence). CDR3 in amino acids: CASSPTGLVNQPQHF. For the CDR3, the DNA is TGTGCCAGCAGTCCGACAGGATTAGTGAATCAGCCCCAGCATTTT.

The chain links TRBV6-4 to TRBJ2-1; no clear D. The CDR3 is 13 amino acids. Germline loops: CDR1 MRHNA, CDR2 SNTAGT. Trimming left V 6 bases short and J 6 bases short, with 12 bases between. CDR3 sequence: CASSLTGVNEQFF. The CDR3 DNA reads as TGTGCCAGCAGCCTGACTGGGGTCAATGAGCAGTTCTTC.

This clone is a singleton in its sample. The chain recombines TRBV2 with TRBJ1-2, with 8 bases identical to TRBD1. Trimming took 6 bases from V and 7 from J; bases not matched to a gene: 16. Germline values: CDR1 SNHLY, CDR2 FYNNEI. CDR3 length: 16 residues. As DNA, the CDR3 is TGTGCCAGCAGCCCGGAAGCCCCCGGGACAGGTAGTGGCTACACCTTC. This translates into CASSPEAPGTGSGYTF.

The V gene is TRBV19, the J gene TRBJ2-7; D may be TRBD2 (5 bases). Germline-derived CDR1 and CDR2 are LNHDA and SQIVND (reference sequence). The CDR3 covers 14 residues. The V end was cut by 7 bases, the J end by 3 bases, with 16 bases between. The CDR3 reads CASTAGPVNYEQYF. In DNA, the CDR3 is TGTGCCAGTACGGCGGGCCCTGTTAACTACGAGCAGTACTTC.

In this sample, this clone turned up once. The rearrangement joins TRBV18 to TRBJ1-2, with TRBD1 as a possible D gene (5 bases). Trimming left V 2 bases short and J 4 bases short, with 11 bases between. Germline CDR1 KGHSH, CDR2 LQKENI. The CDR3 spans 14 residues. The CDR3 here is CASSPEAGTYGYTF. The CDR3 DNA reads TGTGCCAGCTCACCAGAGGCAGGGACCTATGGCTACACCTTC.

V gene TRBV7-9 combines with J gene TRBJ2-2; D may be TRBD2 (5 bases). The CDR3 totals 16 residues. Germline-derived CDR1 and CDR2 are SEHNR and FQNEAQ (reference sequence). V was clipped by 1 base and J by 5 bases, with 14 bases between them. The CDR3 sequence is CASSLDGRRRTGELFF. For the CDR3, the DNA is TGTGCCAGCAGCTTAGATGGGCGGAGGCGGACCGGGGAGCTGTTTTTT.

On this clone itself: Other nucleotide sequences from this sample produce the same CDR3. This rearrangement joins TRBV28 to TRBJ2-7; D gene uncertain. V was pared by 5 bases and J by 2 bases, with 10 bases between. The V gene's germline CDR1 is MDHEN and CDR2 SYDVKM. The CDR3 is made up of 13 amino acids. The CDR3 spells CASSLRAPYEQYF. In DNA form, the CDR3 reads TGTGCCAGCAGTCTACGGGCTCCCTACGAGCAGTACTTC.

The chain is built from TRBV9 and TRBJ2-7, with D unresolved. The V gene's germline CDR1 is SGDLS and CDR2 YYNGEE. This CDR3 region has 14 residues. The V gene lost 1 base and the J gene lost 0 bases, with 8 bases spanning the gap. The CDR3 loop reads CASSVRWGSYEQYF. DNA of the CDR3: TGTGCCAGCAGCGTACGCTGGGGCTCCTACGAGCAGTACTTC.

CDR3 coding DNA: TGCGCCAGCAGCTCGGGGATACAGTCGAATGAGCAGTTCTTC. Residues: CASSSGIQSNEQFF. The chain couples TRBV5-1 to TRBJ2-1; a weak D match, TRBD2 (5 bases). V was cut by 3 bases and J by 7 bases, with 14 bases left in between. The CDR3 contains 14 residues. Germline CDR1 SGHRS, CDR2 YFSETQ.

This sequence joins TRBV19 and TRBJ2-6, with 8 bases fitting TRBD1. Per the germline V gene, CDR1 is LNHDA and CDR2 is SQIVND (reference sequence). Unmatched junction bases numbered 0, after V lost 3 bases and J lost 2 bases. The CDR3 has 15 amino acids. This CDR3 reads CASSMGQAGANVLTF. The CDR3 DNA reads TGTGCCAGTAGTATGGGACAGGCTGGGGCCAACGTCCTGACTTTC.

The chain recombines TRBV9 with TRBJ2-1; 9 bases align to TRBD2. The germline gives CDR1 SGDLS, CDR2 YYNGEE. V lost 0 bases and J lost 9; bases outside the gene matches: 4. The CDR3 loop spans 14 amino acids. The CDR3 here is CASSVVAGETEQFF. The DNA of the CDR3 is TGTGCCAGCAGCGTAGTAGCGGGAGAAACTGAGCAGTTCTTC.

The chain carries TRBV5-4 and TRBJ1-1; the D gene is possibly TRBD1 (5 bases). CDR1 is SGHNT and CDR2 is YYREEE in the germline V gene (reference sequence). V was shortened by 3 bases and J by 3 bases, with 15 bases between the two germline ends. CDR3 size: 15 residues. The CDR3 region is CASSSWAQGDTEAFF. CDR3 DNA sequence: TGTGCCAGCAGCTCCTGGGCCCAGGGAGACACTGAAGCTTTCTTT.

In its sample, this clone was seen once. The sample has other DNA sequences that encode this CDR3 too. V gene TRBV5-1 combines with J gene TRBJ2-1; D gene ambiguous. CDR3 length: 12 residues. Germline lookup yields CDR1 SGHRS and CDR2 YFSETQ. Trimming removed 1 base at V and 9 bases at J, with 8 bases between. The CDR3 region has the DNA TGCGCCAGCAGCTTGCTCGAACCTGAGCAGTTCTTC. This translates into CASSLLEPEQFF.

This clone was observed a handful of times. The chain recombines TRBV4-3 with TRBJ1-5; D is unresolved. The V gene lost 0 bases and the J gene lost 7 bases, with 10 bases spanning the gap. The CDR3 totals 14 residues. Germline V gene sequence: CDR1 LGHNA, CDR2 YSLEER. The CDR3 region is CASSQERARQPQHF. CDR3 bases: TGCGCCAGCAGCCAAGAGAGGGCGCGGCAGCCCCAGCATTTT.

J is TRBJ2-3 and V is TRBV15; no firm D call. The V gene lost 5 bases and the J gene lost 6 bases, with 9 bases spanning the gap. Per germline, CDR1 LNHNV and CDR2 YYDKDF (reference sequence). CDR3 length equals 12 residues. CDR3 in amino acids: CATSPPYDTQYF. The CDR3 DNA sequence: TGTGCCACCAGCCCCCCCTATGATACGCAGTATTTT.

The chain carries TRBV18 and TRBJ1-2; no clear D. CDR1 KGHSH and CDR2 LQKENI come from the germline V gene. V was shortened by 0 bases and J by 7 bases, with 12 bases between the two germline ends. CDR3 size: 14 residues. In nucleotides, the CDR3 is TGTGCCAGCTCACCACCGGGAAAGGAGGGTGGCTACACCTTC. This encodes CASSPPGKEGGYTF.

This clone came up once. V and J are TRBV6-6 and TRBJ1-2; D is undetermined. The germline V and J ends were trimmed by 6 bases and 1 base, with 9 bases remaining between them. Germline CDR1 reads MNHNY; CDR2 reads SVGAGI (reference sequence). The CDR3 has 13 residues. The CDR3 sequence: CASSPSDNYGYTF. DNA of the CDR3: TGTGCCAGCAGCCCCAGCGATAACTATGGCTACACCTTC.

The chain couples TRBV10-3 to TRBJ1-1; 7 nucleotides match TRBD1. Trimming at V came to 6 bases and at J to 3 bases, leaving 4 bases not matched to a gene. In germline, CDR1 is ENHRY, CDR2 SYGVKD. CDR3 size: 13 residues. The CDR3 DNA sequence: TGTGCCATCAGATCAGACAGGGACACTGAAGCTTTCTTT. Its protein is CAIRSDRDTEAFF.

In regard to this clone: The sample carries other DNA sequences with the same CDR3. This rearrangement joins TRBV4-1 to TRBJ2-3; TRBD2 aligns across 8 bases. In germline, CDR1 is MGHRA, CDR2 YSYEKL. This CDR3 region has 15 residues. V dropped 1 base and J dropped 1; count of bases not matched to a gene: 1. The CDR3 nucleotides are TGCGCCAGCAGCCAAGTCGGGGGGGGCACAGATACGCAGTATTTT. This encodes CASSQVGGGTDTQYF.